The 10 T cell receptor beta chains presented below share a single source sample, sequenced in a study of regulatory T cells in long-lasting Graves disease. With iRepertoire HTBI primers and Arm-PCR of CDR3 regions, TCR beta libraries were built. One entry per CDR3 protein, called by TCRdb with MiXCR from the multiplex PCR reads. The data show about 540,000 distinct CDR3 sequences, with less than 15% seen just once and under 10% held by the top ten. Time point: newly diagnosed GD, antithyroid drugs for less than 3 months. Extracted PBMC RNA gave rise to the TCR library. The same sample was also used in a study of T cells in Graves' hyperthyroidism and ophthalmopathy.

Sequencing used peripheral blood mononuclear cells (PBMCs), obtained at new diagnosis, from a patient treated with antithyroid drugs. Receptors were obtained from a man aged 25-45 years with Graves disease.

The chain recombines TRBV4-2 with TRBJ2-3, with TRBD2 identical over 9 bases. The CDR3 consists of 16 residues. V was clipped by 3 bases and J by 4 bases; unmatched bases: 8. In germline, CDR1 is LGHNA, CDR2 YNFKEQ. For the CDR3, the DNA is TGTGCCAGCAGCCAGCTAGCGGGACTATATCCAGATACGCAGTATTTT. Protein product: CASSQLAGLYPDTQYF.

This clonotype has just a few counts. The rearrangement links TRBV29-1 to TRBJ2-2; the match to TRBD2 covers 11 bases. CDR3 length: 16 residues. Trimming cost V 6 bases and J 3 bases; bases outside gene matches: 9. Germline V CDR1 and CDR2: SQVTM, ANQGSEA. CDR3 in amino acids: CSVTTTSGRDTGELFF. The DNA of the CDR3 is TGCAGCGTCACAACTACTAGCGGGAGAGACACCGGGGAGCTGTTTTTT.

The gene calls are TRBV18 and TRBJ1-3; possible D gene TRBD1, 5 bases. CDR1 and CDR2 (germline): KGHSH, LQKENI. V lost 2 bases to trimming and J lost 3 bases, with 17 bases between them. CDR3 length: 17 amino acids. The CDR3 nucleotides read TGTGCCAGCTCACCATTCGTCGCAGGGACGGGTGGAAACACCATATATTTT. It translates to CASSPFVAGTGGNTIYF.

This clonotype has a count of ten or more. The V and J genes are TRBV5-1 and TRBJ2-7, with 8 bases fitting TRBD2. V lost 4 bases to trimming and J lost 0 bases; unmatched junction nucleotides: 3. Germline CDR1 is SGHRS and CDR2 is YFSETQ. The CDR3 is 14 residues long. The CDR3 protein is CASSRAGDSYEQYF. The CDR3 bases are TGCGCCAGCAGCCGAGCGGGGGACTCCTACGAGCAGTACTTC.

This clonotype was observed at least ten times. The chain combines TRBV12-3 or TRBV12-4 with TRBJ2-3; D is undetermined. Trimming shortened V by 5 bases and J by 3 bases, and 12 bases separated the two germline ends. This CDR3 has 14 residues. The chain's CDR3 is CASSVRTSTDTQYF. For the CDR3, the DNA is TGTGCCAGCAGTGTCCGGACCTCGACAGATACGCAGTATTTT.

This clonotype was recorded at least ten times. CDR3 sequence: CASTTPGEGNEQFF. CDR3 in DNA: TGTGCCAGCACTACACCGGGAGAGGGAAATGAGCAGTTCTTC. The rearrangement joins TRBV2 to TRBJ2-1; tentative D call: TRBD2 (6 bases). The V gene's germline CDR1 is SNHLY and CDR2 FYNNEI. CDR3 size: 14 residues. V shed 7 bases and J shed 7 bases, with 17 bases lying between them.

This clonotype was recorded many times. This chain joins TRBV5-1 and TRBJ2-7; D possibly matches TRBD1 or TRBD2 (5 bases each). CDR3 size: 13 residues. Between the trimmed V and J ends, which lost 0 bases and 5 bases, there was a span of 9 bases. In germline, CDR1 is SGHRS, CDR2 YFSETQ. The CDR3 protein is CASSLEMGDEQYF. In DNA form, the CDR3 reads TGCGCCAGCAGCTTGGAGATGGGGGACGAGCAGTACTTC.

This chain links TRBV7-8 with TRBJ2-3; D possibly matches TRBD1 or TRBD2 (5 bases each). V was cut by 4 bases and J by 1 base, with 9 bases left in between. Germline CDR1 is SGHVS and CDR2 is FQNEAQ. This CDR3 spans 14 amino acids. CDR3 region: CASSSGTRTDTQYF. CDR3 sequence (DNA): TGTGCCAGCAGCTCCGGGACGCGCACAGATACGCAGTATTTT.

This clonotype was recorded a few times. V and J are TRBV12-5 and TRBJ2-1, with 7 bases aligning to TRBD1. Germline-derived CDR1 and CDR2 are LGHNT and FRNRAP. The CDR3 is 14 amino acids. Trimming cost V 0 bases and J 8 bases; bases outside gene matches: 4. Here the CDR3 reads CASGLVTGADEQFF. The CDR3, as DNA: TGTGCTAGTGGTTTGGTAACAGGGGCAGATGAGCAGTTCTTC.

This clonotype was observed a few times. The chain employs TRBV6-1 and TRBJ2-3; 9 bases match TRBD2. The CDR3 runs 16 residues. Germline V lookup: CDR1 MNHNS, CDR2 SASEGT. Trimming at V came to 7 bases and at J to 3 bases, leaving 11 bases not matched to a gene. DNA of the CDR3: TGTGCCAGCAAACCGGGCGGCGGGAGGGGGACAGATACGCAGTATTTT. It specifies CASKPGGGRGTDTQYF.